There are a few counts of the clone carrying this T cell receptor beta chain. Its antigen is not identified. Samples came from axillary lymph nodes draining the breast cancer. This entry belongs to a study of breast tumors, draining lymph nodes, adjacent tissues. Notes on the study in general: Tumor TCR diversity was below lymph nodes but above nontumor tissue. Luminal-like breast cancer showed significantly higher tumor–nontumor repertoire similarity than basal-like.

V shed 8 bases and J 4 bases; nucleotides not matched to a gene: 7. The CDR3 is made up of 13 amino acids. Germline V gene data show CDR1 as DFQATT and CDR2 as SNEGSKA (reference sequence). TCRdb called the multiplex PCR reads again in MiXCR, with one record for every CDR3 protein. This sample has more than 100,000 distinct CDR3 sequences, with 20% to 25% found just once. V and J are TRBV20-1 and TRBJ2-2; TRBD2 aligns across 7 bases. The TCR comes from a female donor with breast cancer. Some clones in this sample may be carry-over from other donors' samples. Input material: axillary lymph node tissue. The CDR3 nucleotides read TGCAGTCCTAAGAGCGGGATCACCGGGGAGCTGTTTTTT. It yields the protein CSPKSGITGELFF.